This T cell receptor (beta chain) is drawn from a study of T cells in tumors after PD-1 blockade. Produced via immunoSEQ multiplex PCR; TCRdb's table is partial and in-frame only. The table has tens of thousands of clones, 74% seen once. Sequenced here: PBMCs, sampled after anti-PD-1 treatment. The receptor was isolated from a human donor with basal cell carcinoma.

This chain's CDR3 is CASSLGMYGEQYF. In nucleotides, the CDR3 is TGTGCCAGCAGCTTGGGTATGTACGGAGAGCAGTACTTC. J is TRBJ2-7 and V is TRBV5-6; D gene unclear. The CDR3 extends over 13 amino acids. V shed 0 bases and J shed 7 bases, with 11 bases lying between them. Germline-derived CDR1 and CDR2 are SGHDT and YYEEEE.